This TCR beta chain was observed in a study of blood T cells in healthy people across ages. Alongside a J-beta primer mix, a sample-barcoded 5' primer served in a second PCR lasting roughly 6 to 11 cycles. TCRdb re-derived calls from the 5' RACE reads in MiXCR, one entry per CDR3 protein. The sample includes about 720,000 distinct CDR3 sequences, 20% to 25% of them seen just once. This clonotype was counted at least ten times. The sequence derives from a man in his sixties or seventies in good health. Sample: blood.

The CDR3 spells CASSGRYGYTF. Written as DNA, the CDR3 is TGTGCCAGCAGCGGAAGATATGGCTACACCTTC. V usage is TRBV9 and J usage is TRBJ1-2; no clear D gene. Germline V gives CDR1 SGDLS, CDR2 YYNGEE. This CDR3 region has 11 residues. V was shortened by 3 bases and J by 5 bases, with 5 bases between the two germline ends. The full variable domain, with the rest looked up from reference TRBV9 and TRBJ1-2, is DSGVTQTPKHLITATGQRVTLRCSPRSGDLSVYWYQQSLDQGLQFLIQYYNGEERAKGNILERFSAQQFPDLHSELNLSSLELGDSALYFCASSGRYGYTFGSGTRLTVV.